This TCR beta chain was captured by sequencing in a study of blood T cell repertoires in COVID-19 (dated by TCRdb to about 2020). Notes on the research overall: Samples from collaborators originated in the United States, Italy and Spain and spanned both the acute and convalescent phases of COVID-19. The samples were drawn from the first 160 participants of the ongoing ImmuneRACE study and from 1,254 subjects provided by 6 global collaborators. HLA class I and class II types, where available, came from metadata supplied by the sample provider rather than from assay-based typing. Subjects who had been exposed to COVID-19, were actively infected with it, or had recovered from it provided the deeply sampled blood TCRbeta repertoires that made up the dataset. The material from the prospective study consisted of cDNA or gDNA derived from T cells, B-cell-depleted T cells, or PBMCs. The repertoires were made available in a free public database intended to serve as a resource for research on the immune response to SARS-CoV-2. The sample metadata nearly always contained a de-identified subject ID, COVID-19 status, age in years and sex. General findings and caveats noted by the study authors: How much clinical and demographic metadata was included differed by source and by participant, and the metadata was provided uncurated.

Each collaborating institution followed its own protocols to collect whole blood in K2EDTA tubes. For TCRbeta analysis, collaborators shipped samples as frozen whole blood, isolated PBMCs, or DNA extracted from either of those sample types. A word on this clone: The specificity of this receptor is unknown. No base qualities exist here, and no much larger clone lies one base off it.

TCRbeta CDR3 regions were amplified from genomic DNA using the immunoSEQ Assay, a bias-controlled multiplex PCR. The paper's processing steps were these. Within the assay, amplification of reference gene primers was used to estimate how many nucleated cells each sample contained. Sequence reads were collapsed and filtered to measure the absolute abundance of every unique TCRbeta CDR3 rearrangement. For each sample, productive Simpson clonality was calculated as the square root of Simpson's diversity index across productive rearrangements. TCRdb provides this immuneACCESS table in a form limited to in-frame rearrangements. Some clones are lacking; in checked studies, under half of them reflect an unresolved V gene, and why the rest are absent is not known. V and J calls and clone size are those listed in that table; D and trimming were worked out from the DNA. The sample yields about 26,000 clones; around 60% were counted once. Of the sample, 6% to 9.5% falls within the top ten clones.

The germline V end is reduced by 5 bases and the J end by 5 bases; junction bases left unmatched: 10. CDR1 LGHDT and CDR2 YNNKEL are derived from the germline V gene (reference sequence). The cysteine opens and the phenylalanine closes a CDR3 of 16 amino acids. CDR3 DNA only is kept here, 48 bases in frame from base 1. The origin of this receptor is a man aged 60 to 69 with active or convalescent COVID-19. The V and J genes are TRBV3-1 (or the pseudogene TRBV3-2) and TRBJ2-3, with 10 bases aligning to TRBD2. The sequenced sample consisted of peripheral blood. CDR3 loop: CASSVLAGAGGDTQYF. The DNA sequence is as follows: TGTGCCAGCAGCGTCCTAGCGGGAGCGGGGGGAGATACGCAGTATTTT.